Shown below are 24 T cell receptor beta chains from a single sample sequenced in a study of memory CD4+ T cells and cytomegalovirus serostatus. The sort gate was single viable CD3+CD4+CD8-CD45RO+ cells for memory CD4+ T cells. Profiled with immunoSEQ multiplex PCR; TCRdb holds only in-frame clones, not every one. The data contain roughly 54,000 clones, around 77% of them singletons. The sequenced sample consisted of memory CD4+ T cells from blood. The origin of the receptors is an adult in good health and CMV-seronegative.

The chain uses TRBV28 and TRBJ1-4, with D uncertain. The CDR3 loop spans 17 amino acids. Germline loops: CDR1 MDHEN, CDR2 SYDVKM. Between the trimmed V and J ends, which lost 5 bases and 3 bases, there was a span of 19 bases. The CDR3 coding sequence is TGTGCCAGCAGTCACTTCCCTCGGCGGTTGGCTAATGAAAAACTGTTTTTT. This translates into CASSHFPRRLANEKLFF.

The chain combines TRBV28 with TRBJ2-2; tentative D call: TRBD2 (5 bases). Trimming removed 3 bases at V and 5 bases at J, with 10 bases between. The CDR3 contains 14 residues. Germline loops: CDR1 MDHEN, CDR2 SYDVKM. The CDR3 loop reads CASSLRRRTGELFF. The CDR3, as DNA: TGTGCCAGCAGTTTGAGGAGGAGAACCGGGGAGCTGTTTTTT.

This clone was found once. J is TRBJ2-7 and V is TRBV4-3; TRBD2 agrees at 8 bases. V lost 0 bases and J lost 5; bases outside the gene matches: 9. Germline CDR1 LGHNA, CDR2 YSLEER. The CDR3 has 16 residues. CDR3 bases: TGCGCCAGCAGCCAAGACCTTCGAGCGGGAGAACACGAGCAGTACTTC. Translating it yields CASSQDLRAGEHEQYF.

V usage is TRBV5-1 and J usage is TRBJ1-6, with unresolved D. This CDR3 spans 15 amino acids. With 2 bases removed from V and 8 bases from J, the gap between germline ends came to 14 bases. Germline lookup yields CDR1 SGHRS and CDR2 YFSETQ. CDR3 coding DNA: TGCGCCAGCAGCTTATACGTCCCGGCGGATTCACCCCTCCACTTT. Protein product: CASSLYVPADSPLHF.

The chain has TRBV2 and TRBJ2-2, with TRBD1 matching 7 bases. The junction had 3 bases not matched to a gene; V was cut back by 7 bases and J by 1 base. There are 14 residues in the CDR3. Per the germline V gene, CDR1 is SNHLY and CDR2 is FYNNEI. The CDR3 DNA sequence: TGTGCCAGCAACAGGGGCGGGAACACCGGGGAGCTGTTTTTT. Translation gives CASNRGGNTGELFF.

The rearrangement joins TRBV19 to TRBJ1-2; TRBD1 agrees at 7 bases. J gave up 0 bases and V 6 bases, and 4 bases lay outside the gene matches. Per germline, CDR1 LNHDA and CDR2 SQIVND (reference sequence). The CDR3 runs 14 residues. CDR3 nucleotides: TGTGCCAGTAGGAGACAGGGTACTAACTATGGCTACACCTTC. This sequence encodes CASRRQGTNYGYTF.

The chain employs TRBV28 and TRBJ2-5, with unresolved D. The CDR3 runs 13 residues. V was cut by 7 bases and J by 4 bases, with 13 bases left in between. Germline CDR1 reads MDHEN; CDR2 reads SYDVKM. The CDR3 sequence: CASTPGRRETQYF. CDR3 bases: TGTGCCAGCACACCGGGCAGACGAGAGACCCAGTACTTC. Drawing the rest from reference TRBV28 and TRBJ2-5, the complete variable domain is DVKVTQSSRYLVKRTGEKVFLECVQDMDHENMFWYRQDPGLGLRLIYFSYDVKMKEKGDIPEGYSVSREKKERFSLILESASTNQTSMYLCASTPGRRETQYFGPGTRLLVL.

This chain uses TRBV7-3 with TRBJ2-5; the D gene is possibly TRBD1 (6 bases). This CDR3 region has 13 residues. V was pared by 2 bases and J by 4 bases, with 8 bases between. Germline V CDR1 and CDR2: SGHTA, FQGTGA. CDR3 loop: CASSLARGETQYF. As DNA, the CDR3 is TGTGCCAGCAGCTTAGCCAGGGGAGAGACCCAGTACTTC.

The table lists this clone with a few counts. The V and J genes are TRBV6-5 and TRBJ2-7; D possibly corresponds to TRBD1 (6 bases). The CDR3 covers 15 residues. CDR1 and CDR2 from the germline V gene are MNHEY and SVGAGI. Trimming left V 0 bases short and J 7 bases short, with 16 bases between. For the CDR3, the DNA is TGTGCCAGCAGTTACTCGACCCTATGGGGGCGTGAGCAGTACTTC. The encoded protein is CASSYSTLWGREQYF.

This chain joins TRBV5-1 and TRBJ2-3; D is tentatively TRBD1 or TRBD2 (7 bases each). Per germline, CDR1 SGHRS and CDR2 YFSETQ. Trimming removed 3 bases at V and 2 bases at J, with 19 bases between. The CDR3 spans 17 residues. This CDR3 reads CASSYPMGGGFTDTQYF. CDR3 nucleotides: TGCGCCAGCAGCTACCCTATGGGAGGGGGCTTCACAGATACGCAGTATTTT. Complete variable domain (other parts from reference TRBV5-1 and TRBJ2-3): KAGVTQTPRYLIKTRGQQVTLSCSPISGHRSVSWYQQTPGQGLQFLFEYFSETQRNKGNFPGRFSGRQFSNSRSEMNVSTLELGDSALYLCASSYPMGGGFTDTQYFGPGTRLTVL.

This chain uses TRBV5-6 with TRBJ1-4, with 8 positions matching TRBD1. The germline V gene has CDR1 SGHDT and CDR2 YYEEEE. Germline trimming cut 0 bases from V and 3 bases from J; bases unmatched to any gene: 4. This CDR3 has 16 residues. The CDR3 reads CASSLAGTGANEKLFF. The CDR3 nucleotides are TGTGCCAGCAGCTTGGCCGGGACAGGAGCTAATGAAAAACTGTTTTTT.

The sample holds a few counts of this clone. The gene calls are TRBV19 and TRBJ1-6; D gene ambiguous. The V gene lost 4 bases and the J gene lost 5 bases, with 9 bases spanning the gap. CDR1 and CDR2 from the germline V gene are LNHDA and SQIVND (reference sequence). CDR3 size: 14 residues. Written as DNA, the CDR3 is TGTGCCAGTAGTAGGGGAATCGATAATTCACCCCTCCACTTT. This translates into CASSRGIDNSPLHF.

The table lists this clone with a count of one. The rearrangement links TRBV10-3 to TRBJ1-5; 7 bases match TRBD1. CDR3 length: 15 residues. The ends lost 11 bases at V and 4 bases at J; junction bases unmatched: 14. Germline V gene sequence: CDR1 ENHRY, CDR2 SYGVKD. The CDR3 loop reads CASRHRDSLNQPQHF. CDR3 DNA sequence: TGTGCCTCACGACACCGGGACAGCCTAAATCAGCCCCAGCATTTT.

The J gene is TRBJ1-3, the V gene TRBV12-1. TRBV12-1 is a listed pseudogene. The CDR3 covers 16 residues. The CDR3 bases are TGTGCCAGCAGCCGACGGACGGTCCTCTCTGGAAACACCATATATTTT. Its protein is CASSRRTVLSGNTIYF.

This chain links TRBV7-9 with TRBJ2-1, with TRBD1 matching 9 bases. The CDR3 has 18 amino acids. Looked up from germline, CDR1 is SEHNR and CDR2 is FQNEAQ (reference sequence). With V trimmed by 6 bases and J by 1 base, 13 bases remained unmatched. DNA for the CDR3: TGTGCCAGCAGTTCAAGGGAGATACAGGGGGCATCCTACAATGAGCAGTTCTTC. This codes for CASSSREIQGASYNEQFF.

This clone counts as medium-sized. The rearrangement uses TRBV5-1 and TRBJ1-2; D possibly corresponds to TRBD1 (5 bases). Looked up from germline, CDR1 is SGHRS and CDR2 is YFSETQ. The CDR3 totals 15 residues. V was pared by 4 bases and J by 2 bases, with 15 bases between. The CDR3 protein is CASSPRGGDNYGYTF. CDR3 sequence (DNA): TGCGCCAGCAGCCCCCGGGGAGGGGACAACTATGGCTACACCTTC.

V usage is TRBV7-9 and J usage is TRBJ1-2; D unresolved. This CDR3 spans 14 amino acids. Germline V gene data show CDR1 as SEHNR and CDR2 as FQNEAQ (reference sequence). Trimming stripped 4 bases from V and 8 bases from J, with 17 bases between. The CDR3 region is CASSSRRRTAGYTF. In DNA, the CDR3 is TGTGCCAGCAGCTCCAGACGAAGGACCGCGGGCTACACCTTC.

This clone has only a few counts. J is TRBJ1-2 and V is TRBV7-6, with 7 bases that match TRBD1. The CDR3 runs 15 residues. With 1 base clipped from V and 3 bases from J, the junction kept 5 bases outside the gene matches. Germline-derived CDR1 and CDR2 are SGHVS and FNYEAQ. The CDR3 loop reads CASSLDPTGDYGYTF. The CDR3 nucleotides read TGTGCCAGCAGCTTAGACCCCACAGGGGACTATGGCTACACCTTC.

The V gene is TRBV2, the J gene TRBJ2-1, with TRBD2 identical over 12 bases. Germline loops: CDR1 SNHLY, CDR2 FYNNEI. The junction had 3 bases not matched to a gene; V was cut back by 3 bases and J by 6 bases. This CDR3 contains 15 residues. The CDR3 nucleotides are TGTGCCAGCAGTGACCCGACTAGCGGGAGCAATGAGCAGTTCTTC. It specifies CASSDPTSGSNEQFF.

This clone is medium-sized in the sample. CDR3 in amino acids: CASSLSDRRETQYF. In DNA, the CDR3 is TGTGCCAGCAGTTTATCCGATAGGAGGGAGACCCAGTACTTC. The J gene is TRBJ2-5, the V gene TRBV28; D perhaps matches TRBD2 (5 bases). The V gene's germline CDR1 is MDHEN and CDR2 SYDVKM. The V gene lost 1 base and the J gene lost 5 bases, with 11 bases spanning the gap. CDR3 length: 14 amino acids. Full variable domain (missing parts from reference TRBV28 and TRBJ2-5): DVKVTQSSRYLVKRTGEKVFLECVQDMDHENMFWYRQDPGLGLRLIYFSYDVKMKEKGDIPEGYSVSREKKERFSLILESASTNQTSMYLCASSLSDRRETQYFGPGTRLLVL.

This sequence joins TRBV28 and TRBJ2-7; no firm D call. V was cut by 6 bases and J by 3 bases, with 15 bases left in between. This CDR3 comprises 14 residues. Germline CDR1 MDHEN, CDR2 SYDVKM. The CDR3 loop is CASRPAYSFYEQYF. The DNA for the CDR3 is TGTGCCAGCAGGCCAGCCTACTCCTTCTACGAGCAGTACTTC.

The chain joins TRBV7-9 to TRBJ2-5, with TRBD1 matching over 7 bases. CDR1 and CDR2 (germline): SEHNR, FQNEAQ (reference sequence). Losses at the gene ends were 5 bases for V and 3 bases for J; bases not matched to a gene: 9. This CDR3 is built from 15 residues. CDR3 residues: CASSPLRTGEETQYF. The CDR3 DNA sequence: TGTGCCAGCAGCCCCCTTAGGACAGGAGAAGAGACCCAGTACTTC.

The V and J genes are TRBV6-1 and TRBJ1-2, with D hard to call. Trimming left V 6 bases short and J 9 bases short, with 17 bases between. The CDR3 runs 13 residues. CDR1 is MNHNS, CDR2 SASEGT, per germline. Written as DNA, the CDR3 is TGTGCCAGCAGGGATAAAGGCCTGAGAAGCTACACCTTC. This sequence encodes CASRDKGLRSYTF.

CDR3 nucleotide sequence: TGTGCCAGCAGCCGGACAGGGTTTCGCCTCTACGAGCAGTACTTC. It yields the protein CASSRTGFRLYEQYF. The chain is built from TRBV28 and TRBJ2-7; the match to TRBD1 covers 8 bases. The CDR3 spans 15 residues. The V and J ends lost 6 bases and 3 bases, in that order; junction bases with no gene match: 10. The germline V gene encodes CDR1 MDHEN and CDR2 SYDVKM.